This T cell receptor (beta chain) emerged from a study of T cell responses to AZD1222 COVID-19 vaccine. Study-level results: Spike-specific TCRs gained breadth and depth after people received two AZD1222 doses. Researchers report vaccine-associated CD4 TCRs spanning spike, with dominance at 160-218 and 743-854.

V gave up 5 bases and J gave up 4 bases, with 11 bases separating them. Germline V lookup: CDR1 MGHDK, CDR2 SYGVNS. CDR3 length: 13 amino acids. A note on this clone: What it recognizes is unknown.

The assay was immunoSEQ multiplex PCR, and TCRdb's table has in-frame clones only and misses some. The sample has approximately 130,000 clones; nearly 90% are singletons. The TCR comes from an adult who received the AZD1222 COVID-19 vaccine. The material was peripheral blood, obtained 28 days after the second AZD1222 dose. The chain links TRBV25-1 to TRBJ1-2; D not resolved. The CDR3 bases are TGTGCCAGCAGTCCGGACGGCCTCTATGGCTACACCTTC. Protein sequence: CASSPDGLYGYTF.